This is a list of T cell receptor beta chains from one sample in a study of cytomegalovirus exposure and HLA in healthy donors. TCRdb's copy holds only in-frame clones and misses some; the assay was immunoSEQ multiplex PCR. Of about 160,000 clones in the sample, 60% to 80% were seen once. The specimen was PBMCs. Every receptor here comes from a man aged 18 to 30 in good health and CMV-seropositive. CDR3s leave out the opening cysteine and the closing phenylalanine or tryptophan. Fields, in order: V gene, J gene, CDR3 protein.

>TRBV11-2|TRBJ1-4
ASSSTVEKLF
>TRBV30|TRBJ1-6
AWSSGNSPLH
>TRBV6-6|TRBJ1-4
ASSYETYEKLF
>TRBV19|TRBJ1-6
ASSRGEDNSPLH
>TRBV2|TRBJ1-2
ASRDFSSYGYT
>TRBV4-2|TRBJ2-3
ASSQVTAGGPDTQY
>TRBV29-1|TRBJ2-2
SVKPGTSGTNTGELF
>TRBV7-9|TRBJ2-2
ASSFQTVRTGELF
>TRBV30|TRBJ1-2
AWSPGTAFNYGYT
>TRBV15|TRBJ1-5
ATSRDIQLNQPQH
>TRBV14|TRBJ1-5
ASSQGADQPQH
>TRBV7-6|TRBJ2-4
ASSLGGTSGRGKNIQY
>TRBV7-2|TRBJ2-1
ASSPTPGQPTYNEQF
>TRBV5-4|TRBJ2-2
ASSLAGLKGGELF
>TRBV28|TRBJ1-5
ASSLQDRVGPQH
>TRBV19|TRBJ1-1
ASSPVAQGEITEAF
>TRBV5-1|TRBJ1-1
ASSFRGQYTEAF
>TRBV6-6|TRBJ1-1
ASSYVQNTEAF
>TRBV4-1|TRBJ2-2
ASSQILAGSLTGELF
>TRBV6-6|TRBJ1-5
ASSSRTAQPQH
>TRBV19|TRBJ1-5
ASSTWTEGPQDQPQH
>TRBV27|TRBJ1-2
ASSSFGSGRGYGYT
>TRBV25-1|TRBJ1-2
ASSEPDGNIANYGYT
>TRBV6-4|TRBJ1-1
ASSDRGQSTEAF
>TRBV6-1|TRBJ2-5
ASDPAGVGETQY
>TRBV29-1|TRBJ2-1
SVGVGGSYNEQF
>TRBV14|TRBJ2-2
ASSRSRDTGELF
>TRBV5-6|TRBJ1-1
ASSLYRSVVSEAF
>TRBV7-2|TRBJ1-1
ASSLGRESTEAF
>TRBV6-1|TRBJ2-5
ASSEIIRQGETQY
>TRBV27|TRBJ2-3
ASSFGQSTDTQY
>TRBV7-2|TRBJ2-5
ASSPARGTSGVPGETQY
>TRBV9|TRBJ2-3
ASSVGWTGRTDTQY
>TRBV5-1|TRBJ2-1
ASSLVSGEHNEQF
>TRBV5-4|TRBJ1-4
ASSPGQGVTNEKLF
>TRBV7-9|TRBJ2-5
ASSLSRGETQY
>TRBV6-5|TRBJ1-5
ASSSGVQGNQPQH
>TRBV5-1|TRBJ1-5
ASSPRGGDQPQH
>TRBV5-6|TRBJ2-2
ASSLGSGANTGELF
>TRBV14|TRBJ1-2
ASSLDRGPNYGYT
>TRBV28|TRBJ1-1
ASSLQGAGTEAF
>TRBV6-5|TRBJ1-5
ATQAGGREQPQH
>TRBV4-2|TRBJ2-2
ASSQVGGVSGELF
>TRBV30|TRBJ2-3
AWSVPDPGGTDTQY